This T cell receptor (beta chain) was retrieved from a study of blood T cell repertoires in COVID-19. As for the study in general: Nucleic acid was either cDNA or gDNA, and it came from T cells, B-cell-depleted T cells, or PBMCs.

TCRdb keeps only in-frame clones here, not all; method: immunoSEQ multiplex PCR. There are approximately 250,000 clones in the sample; approximately 90% occur only once, and 2.8% lies in the top ten. The age range of participants was about 18 to 89 years, with residence in more than 20 US areas. Participant-reported clinical history was the basis for cohort assignment. The CDR3 runs 16 residues. Germline-derived CDR1 and CDR2 are SEHNR and FQNEAQ (reference sequence). V was pared by 5 bases and J by 6 bases, with 6 bases of the junction left unmatched. The sample taken for sequencing was PBMCs or T cells enriched from blood (not recorded which). The chain combines TRBV7-9 with TRBJ2-1; TRBD2 matches 14 bases. This TCR was sampled from a man aged 35 to 55 who had been exposed to COVID-19. The chain's CDR3 is CASSLTTSGRANEQFF. The CDR3 coding sequence is TGTGCCAGCAGCCTGACGACTAGCGGGAGGGCCAATGAGCAGTTCTTC.